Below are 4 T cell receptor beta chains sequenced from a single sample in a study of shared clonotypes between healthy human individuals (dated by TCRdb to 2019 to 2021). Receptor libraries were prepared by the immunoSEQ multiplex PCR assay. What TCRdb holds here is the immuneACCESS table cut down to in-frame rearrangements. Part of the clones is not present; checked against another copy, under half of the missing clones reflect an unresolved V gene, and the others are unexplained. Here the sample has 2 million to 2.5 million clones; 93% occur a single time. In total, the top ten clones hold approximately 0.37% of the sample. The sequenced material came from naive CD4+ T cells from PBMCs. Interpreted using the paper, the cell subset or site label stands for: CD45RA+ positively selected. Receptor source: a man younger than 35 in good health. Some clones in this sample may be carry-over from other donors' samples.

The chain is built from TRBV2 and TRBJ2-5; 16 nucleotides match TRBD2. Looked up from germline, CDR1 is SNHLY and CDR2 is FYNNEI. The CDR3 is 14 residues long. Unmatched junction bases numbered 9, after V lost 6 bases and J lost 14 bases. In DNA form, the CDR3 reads TGTGCCAGCAGGGTGGGGACTAGCGGGAGGGGCCGATACTTC. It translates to CASRVGTSGRGRYF.

DNA of the CDR3: TGTGCCAGCAGTCCCGGGCTTTTTAGACAGGGAGTCAGACCAGATACGCAGTATTTT. Amino acid sequence: CASSPGLFRQGVRPDTQYF. The chain couples TRBV6-4 to TRBJ2-3, with 7 nucleotides matching TRBD1. The V and J ends lost 5 bases and 4 bases, in that order; junction bases with no gene match: 21. Germline-derived CDR1 and CDR2 are MRHNA and SNTAGT. This CDR3 is built from 19 residues.

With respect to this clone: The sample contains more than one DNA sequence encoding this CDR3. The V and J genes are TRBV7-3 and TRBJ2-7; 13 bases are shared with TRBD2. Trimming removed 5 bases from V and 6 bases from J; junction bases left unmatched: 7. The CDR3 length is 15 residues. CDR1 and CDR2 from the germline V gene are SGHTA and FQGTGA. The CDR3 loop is CASSLGLAGAGEQYF. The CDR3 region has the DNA TGTGCCAGCAGCCTTGGACTAGCGGGAGCCGGCGAGCAGTACTTC.

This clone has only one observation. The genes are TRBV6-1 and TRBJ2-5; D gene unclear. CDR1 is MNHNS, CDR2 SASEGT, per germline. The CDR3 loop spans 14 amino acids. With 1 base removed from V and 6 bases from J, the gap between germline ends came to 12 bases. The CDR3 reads CASSEVGRFKTQYF. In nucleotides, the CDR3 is TGTGCCAGCAGTGAAGTCGGACGTTTCAAGACCCAGTACTTC.